This T cell receptor beta chain is drawn from a study of Tregs in tolerant kidney transplant recipients. Deletions cut 0 bases from V and 7 bases from J, with 10 bases between. The length of the CDR3 is 14 residues. The germline V gene has CDR1 SGHRS and CDR2 YFSETQ. Profiled with immunoSEQ multiplex PCR; TCRdb holds only in-frame clones, not every one. The repertoire shows some 30,000 clones; the top ten hold under 2%. A remark on this clone: The CDR3 is cut off 3 residues early in the read; its end comes from the germline J gene.

Recipients received nonmyeloablative bone marrow transplants from related graft donors, with transient mixed chimerism. Unstimulated regulatory T cells (CD4+CD25+CD127-), CD4+CD25- non-regulatory cells, CD4 and CD8 cells were FACS-sorted from thawed PBMCs. The specimen was CD4+ T cells from blood (PBMCs), collected 24 months after the transplant. The V call is TRBV5-1, the J call TRBJ1-4; perhaps TRBD1 as D (5 bases). This clonotype was obtained from a human patient who received a combined kidney and bone marrow transplant. Some T cells may arise from the graft donor. CDR3 DNA, as far as it was read: TGCGCCAGCAGCTTGGGGCAGGGAAGTGAAAAA. Encoded protein: CASSLGQGSEK. Given in full, the CDR3 is CASSLGQGSEKLFF.